This is a list of T cell receptor beta chains from one sample in a study of control samples from healthy donors and cancer patients. Libraries were prepared by immunoSEQ multiplex PCR; TCRdb keeps only in-frame clonotypes and omits some of them. Counted here are some 99,000 clones, less than 95% occurring once; the ten biggest clones make up 4.4%. The sample was blood. These receptors all come from a human donor in good health. The donor label of this sample is uncertain. Both conserved end residues are part of each CDR3. A D gene is named only where the DNA matches it firmly. Size tells how often a clone was seen (once, few, many) or the class of an expanded clone, and some rows leave it out.

d_call | clone_size | j_call | v_call | cdr3_length | cdr3_aa | cdr3_nt
TRBD1 | - | TRBJ1-6 | TRBV14 | 18 | CASSQGSRGQGAGSPLHF | TGTGCCAGCAGCCAAGGATCCCGTGGACAGGGGGCTGGATCACCCCTCCACTTT
- | - | TRBJ2-2 | TRBV5-1 | 18 | CASSLEYRGRLDTEELFF | TGCGCCAGCAGCTTGGAATATAGGGGGAGGCTCGACACCGAGGAGCTGTTTTTT
- | - | TRBJ2-5 | TRBV18 | 14 | CASSPPSNQETQYF | TGTGCCAGCTCACCACCCTCAAATCAAGAGACCCAGTACTTC
- | once | TRBJ1-1 | TRBV14 | 12 | CASSQDIRAAFF | TGTGCCAGCAGCCAAGATATAAGGGCCGCTTTCTTT
TRBD1 | - | TRBJ1-2 | TRBV5-8 | 15 | CASRLKGASPNGYTF | TGTGCCAGCAGACTGAAGGGGGCTAGTCCTAATGGCTACACCTTC
- | - | TRBJ2-7 | TRBV5-1 | 14 | CASSWQVDTYEQYF | TGCGCCAGCAGCTGGCAGGTGGATACCTACGAGCAGTACTTC
- | - | TRBJ2-2 | TRBV29-1 | 14 | CSVRRQDRSGELFF | TGCAGCGTTCGACGACAGGATCGGTCCGGGGAGCTGTTTTTT
TRBD1 | - | TRBJ1-5 | TRBV27 | 13 | CASSKDRDQPQHF | TGTGCCAGCAGTAAAGACAGGGATCAGCCCCAGCATTTT
TRBD1 | - | TRBJ2-2 | TRBV4-1 | 16 | CASSQVAGGIAGELFF | TGCGCCAGCAGCCAAGTAGCAGGGGGTATCGCCGGGGAGCTGTTTTTT
TRBD2 | - | TRBJ2-3 | TRBV5-1 | 16 | CASSAELAGPTDTQYF | TGCGCCAGCAGCGCGGAACTAGCGGGGCCCACAGATACGCAGTATTTT
TRBD1 | - | TRBJ2-2 | TRBV13 | 17 | CASSLKGTGGNTGELFF | TGTGCCAGCAGCTTAAAGGGGACAGGGGGTAACACCGGGGAGCTGTTTTTT
- | - | TRBJ2-1 | TRBV5-1 | 16 | CASRRNAGVSYNEQFF | TGCGCCAGCAGGAGGAATGCAGGGGTGTCCTACAATGAGCAGTTCTTC
TRBD1 | - | TRBJ1-5 | TRBV6-5 | 13 | CASKGTVNQPQHF | TGTGCCAGCAAAGGGACAGTCAATCAGCCCCAGCATTTT
- | - | TRBJ2-2 | TRBV18 | 14 | CASSPAGNTGELFF | TGTGCCAGCTCACCAGCGGGGAACACCGGGGAGCTGTTTTTT
TRBD2 | - | TRBJ2-3 | TRBV30 | 11 | CAWSSTSAEYF | TGTGCCTGGAGTTCGACTAGCGCGGAGTATTTT